This T cell receptor (beta chain) is from a study of blood T cell repertoires in COVID-19. Study in general: Acute and convalescent COVID-19 samples came from the United States, Italy and Spain.

The method was immunoSEQ multiplex PCR; TCRdb's version includes in-frame clones alone and lacks a portion of them. The data contain approximately 390,000 clones, 87% of them singletons. The CDR3 spans 14 residues. Between the trimmed V and J ends, which lost 7 bases and 4 bases, there was a span of 11 bases. Germline V lookup: CDR1 MDHEN, CDR2 SYDVKM. Either two negative PCRs, clearance, or symptom resolution qualified Cohort 3 donors as recovered. This sequence originates from a woman between 50 and 59 years old who had recovered from COVID-19. V usage is TRBV28 and J usage is TRBJ2-6; a possible D gene is TRBD1 (6 bases). The sequencing input was PBMCs or T cells enriched from blood (not recorded which). The CDR3: CASNPGAGANVLTF. The DNA for the CDR3 is TGTGCCAGCAACCCAGGGGCAGGGGCCAACGTCCTGACTTTC.